This T cell receptor beta chain derives from a study of OX40 agonist ivuxolimab in advanced cancers. TCRdb keeps only in-frame clones here, not all; method: immunoSEQ multiplex PCR. The data hold tens of thousands of clones, with around 81% observed a single time. This clone came up a few times. The clonotype originates from an adult with an advanced solid tumor such as melanoma, head and neck, liver or kidney cancer. The input for sequencing was CD4+ or CD8+ T cells sorted from blood, taken in a trial of the OX40 agonist ivuxolimab.

CDR3 DNA: TGTGCCAGCAGCTTAGGGTCTCCAAACGAGCAGTTCTTC. It is translated as CASSLGSPNEQFF. The gene calls are TRBV7-9 and TRBJ2-1; no definite D call. This CDR3 comprises 13 residues. Looked up from germline, CDR1 is SEHNR and CDR2 is FQNEAQ (reference sequence). V lost 1 base to trimming and J lost 10 bases, with 11 bases between them.